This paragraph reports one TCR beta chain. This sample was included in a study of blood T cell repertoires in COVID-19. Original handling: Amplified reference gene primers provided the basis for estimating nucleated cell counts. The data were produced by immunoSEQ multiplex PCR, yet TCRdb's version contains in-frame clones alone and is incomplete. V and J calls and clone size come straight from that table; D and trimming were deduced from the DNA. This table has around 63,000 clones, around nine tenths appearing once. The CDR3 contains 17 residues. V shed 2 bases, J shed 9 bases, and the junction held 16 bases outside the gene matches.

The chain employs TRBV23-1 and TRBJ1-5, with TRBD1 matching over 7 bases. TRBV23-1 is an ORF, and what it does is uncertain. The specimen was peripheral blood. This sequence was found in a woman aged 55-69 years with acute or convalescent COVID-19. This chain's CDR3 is CASSQEGEQGLRGPQHF. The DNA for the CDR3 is TGCGCCAGCAGTCAAGAGGGCGAACAGGGGTTGCGTGGGCCCCAGCATTTT.